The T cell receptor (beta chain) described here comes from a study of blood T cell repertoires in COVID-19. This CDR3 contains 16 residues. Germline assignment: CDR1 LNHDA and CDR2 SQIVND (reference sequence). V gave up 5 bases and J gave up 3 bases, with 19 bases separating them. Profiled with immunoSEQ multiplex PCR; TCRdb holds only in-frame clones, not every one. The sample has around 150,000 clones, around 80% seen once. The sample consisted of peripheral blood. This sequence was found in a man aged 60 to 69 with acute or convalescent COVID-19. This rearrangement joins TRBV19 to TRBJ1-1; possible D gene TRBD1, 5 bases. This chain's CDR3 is CASSVSIRAGHTEAFF. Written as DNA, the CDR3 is TGTGCCAGTAGTGTATCTATCAGGGCTGGCCACACTGAAGCTTTCTTT.